This is a list of T cell receptor beta chains from one sample in a study of blood T cell repertoires in COVID-19. Assay: immunoSEQ multiplex PCR; the TCRdb copy retains only in-frame clones and omits some. The table records roughly 250,000 clones, more than 70% of them present only once. The source material was PBMCs or T cells enriched from blood (not recorded which). The receptors originated from a woman between 40 and 55 years old with acute COVID-19. CDR3s include the opening cysteine and the closing phenylalanine or tryptophan. D genes are given only for firm matches. Only some rows state a clone size, as once, few, many or a class for expanded clones.

TRBJ1-1,TRBV7-9,NA,NA,TGTGCCAGCAGCTCCCAAAGGGGCGAGTACACTGAAGCTTTCTTT,CASSSQRGEYTEAFF
TRBJ1-2,TRBV6-5,TRBD1,NA,TGTGCCAGCACGCCCACGACAGGGGCTTACTATGGCTACACCTTC,CASTPTTGAYYGYTF
TRBJ2-1,TRBV5-1,NA,few,TGCGCCAGCAGCTTGAAACAGGGTGGCCATGAGCAGTTCTTC,CASSLKQGGHEQFF
TRBJ1-5,TRBV7-8,NA,NA,TGTGCCAGCAGCTTAGATCGGGGGGAACTGACGGATCAGCCCCAGCATTTT,CASSLDRGELTDQPQHF
TRBJ1-5,TRBV30,NA,NA,TGTGCCTGGAGTCTCGACAGAAATCAGCCCCAGCATTTT,CAWSLDRNQPQHF
TRBJ2-1,TRBV9,TRBD1,NA,TGTGCCAGCAGCGTAACCGGGACAGGGTTATACAATGAGCAGTTCTTC,CASSVTGTGLYNEQFF
TRBJ2-1,TRBV27,NA,NA,TGTGCCAGCAGGAACCGATGGCATGAGCAGTTCTTC,CASRNRWHEQFF
TRBJ1-2,TRBV12-3/TRBV12-4,TRBD1,NA,TGTGCCAGCAGTAGGGACAGTGGCTATGGCTACACCTTC,CASSRDSGYGYTF
TRBJ1-1,TRBV6-5,NA,NA,TGTGCCAGCAGTTACTCCGACTTCACTGAAGCTTTCTTT,CASSYSDFTEAFF
TRBJ1-2,TRBV7-9,NA,NA,TGTGCCAGCAGCTTAGGACTGCCGGACGAGGGAGGCTACACCTTC,CASSLGLPDEGGYTF
TRBJ2-1,TRBV7-9,NA,NA,TGTGCCAGCAGCTTAGGGGGGGACGGGCTGGGCAATGAGCAGTTCTTC,CASSLGGDGLGNEQFF